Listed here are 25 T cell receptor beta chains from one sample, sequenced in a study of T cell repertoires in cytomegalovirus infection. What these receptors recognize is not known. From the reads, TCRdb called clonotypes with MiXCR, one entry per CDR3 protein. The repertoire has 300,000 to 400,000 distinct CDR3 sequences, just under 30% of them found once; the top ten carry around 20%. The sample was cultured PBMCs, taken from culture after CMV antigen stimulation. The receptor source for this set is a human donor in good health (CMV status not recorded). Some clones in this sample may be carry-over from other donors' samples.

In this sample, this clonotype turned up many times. CDR3 sequence (DNA): TGTGCCAGCAGCCAGCGGACAGGGCTTTCTGGAAACACCATATATTTT. Translating it yields CASSQRTGLSGNTIYF. The J gene is TRBJ1-3, the V gene TRBV7-8; 8 bases line up with TRBD1. V dropped 5 bases and J dropped 1; count of bases not matched to a gene: 7. Germline loops: CDR1 SGHVS, CDR2 FQNEAQ. The length of the CDR3 is 16 residues.

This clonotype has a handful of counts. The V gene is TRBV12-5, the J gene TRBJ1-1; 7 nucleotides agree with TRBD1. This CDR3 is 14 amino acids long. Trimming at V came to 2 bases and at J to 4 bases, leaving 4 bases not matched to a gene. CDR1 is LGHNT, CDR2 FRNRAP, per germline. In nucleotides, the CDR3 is TGTGCTAGTGGTTTGATGGACAGGTCCACTGAAGCTTTCTTT. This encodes CASGLMDRSTEAFF.

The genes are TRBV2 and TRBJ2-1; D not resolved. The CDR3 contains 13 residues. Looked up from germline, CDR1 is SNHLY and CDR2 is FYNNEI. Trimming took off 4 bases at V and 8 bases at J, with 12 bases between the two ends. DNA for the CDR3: TGTGCCAGCAGTGCGTCCCTAGATCATGAGCAGTTCTTC. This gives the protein CASSASLDHEQFF.

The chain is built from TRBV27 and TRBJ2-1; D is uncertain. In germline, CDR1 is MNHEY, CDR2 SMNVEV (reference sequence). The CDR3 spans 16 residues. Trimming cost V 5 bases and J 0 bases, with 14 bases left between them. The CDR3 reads CASSLAPQSSYNEQFF. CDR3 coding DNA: TGTGCCAGCAGTCTGGCCCCACAGAGCTCCTACAATGAGCAGTTCTTC.

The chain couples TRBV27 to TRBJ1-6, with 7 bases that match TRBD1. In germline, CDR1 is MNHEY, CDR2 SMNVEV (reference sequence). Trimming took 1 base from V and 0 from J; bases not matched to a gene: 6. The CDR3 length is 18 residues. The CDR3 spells CASSLLQGPSSYNSPLHF. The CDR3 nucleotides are TGTGCCAGCAGTTTATTACAGGGGCCAAGCTCCTATAATTCACCCCTCCACTTT.

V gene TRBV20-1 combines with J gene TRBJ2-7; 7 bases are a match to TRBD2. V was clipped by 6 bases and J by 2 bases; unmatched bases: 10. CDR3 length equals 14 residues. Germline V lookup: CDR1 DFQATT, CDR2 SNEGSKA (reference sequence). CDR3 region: CSAILTGGAYEQYF. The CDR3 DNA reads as TGCAGTGCGATCTTAACGGGGGGTGCCTACGAGCAGTACTTC.

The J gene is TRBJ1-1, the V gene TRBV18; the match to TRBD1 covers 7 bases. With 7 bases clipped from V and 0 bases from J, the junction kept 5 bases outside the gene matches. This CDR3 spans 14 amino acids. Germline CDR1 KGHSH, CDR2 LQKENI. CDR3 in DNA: TGTGCCAGCTTGGGACAGTTCATGAACACTGAAGCTTTCTTT. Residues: CASLGQFMNTEAFF.

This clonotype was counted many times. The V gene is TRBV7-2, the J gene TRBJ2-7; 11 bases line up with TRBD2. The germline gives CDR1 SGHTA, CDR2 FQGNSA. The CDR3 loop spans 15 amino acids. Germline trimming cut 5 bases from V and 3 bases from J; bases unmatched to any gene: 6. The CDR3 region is CASSLPTSGSYEQYF. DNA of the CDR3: TGTGCCAGCAGCCTACCCACTAGCGGGAGCTACGAGCAGTACTTC.

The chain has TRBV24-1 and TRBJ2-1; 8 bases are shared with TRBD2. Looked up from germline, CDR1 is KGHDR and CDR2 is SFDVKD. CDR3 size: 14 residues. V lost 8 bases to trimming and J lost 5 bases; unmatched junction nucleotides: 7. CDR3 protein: CATKSGSTDNEQFF. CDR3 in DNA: TGTGCCACCAAAAGCGGGAGTACAGACAATGAGCAGTTCTTC.

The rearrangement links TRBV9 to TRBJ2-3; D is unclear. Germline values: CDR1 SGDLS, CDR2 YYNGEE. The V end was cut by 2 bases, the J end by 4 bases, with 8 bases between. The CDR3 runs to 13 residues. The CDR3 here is CASSVQTADTQYF. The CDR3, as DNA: TGTGCCAGCAGCGTTCAGACGGCAGATACGCAGTATTTT.

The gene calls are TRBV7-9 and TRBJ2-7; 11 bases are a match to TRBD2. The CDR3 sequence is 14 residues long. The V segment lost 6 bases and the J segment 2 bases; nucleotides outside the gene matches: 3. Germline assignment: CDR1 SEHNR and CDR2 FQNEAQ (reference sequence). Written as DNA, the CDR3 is TGTGCCAGCAGAACGGGACTAGCGGCCTACGAGCAGTACTTC. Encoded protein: CASRTGLAAYEQYF.

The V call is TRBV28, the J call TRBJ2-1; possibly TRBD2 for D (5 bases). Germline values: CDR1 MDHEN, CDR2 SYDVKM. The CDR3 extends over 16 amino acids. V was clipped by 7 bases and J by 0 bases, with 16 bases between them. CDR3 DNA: TGTGCCAGCACCTCCCCCCGGGGTAGCTCCTACAATGAGCAGTTCTTC. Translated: CASTSPRGSSYNEQFF.

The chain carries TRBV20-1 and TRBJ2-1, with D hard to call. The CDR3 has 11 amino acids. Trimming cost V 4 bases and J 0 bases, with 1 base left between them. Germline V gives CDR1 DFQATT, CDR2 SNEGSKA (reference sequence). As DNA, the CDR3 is TGCAGTGCTACCTCCTACAATGAGCAGTTCTTC. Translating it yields CSATSYNEQFF.

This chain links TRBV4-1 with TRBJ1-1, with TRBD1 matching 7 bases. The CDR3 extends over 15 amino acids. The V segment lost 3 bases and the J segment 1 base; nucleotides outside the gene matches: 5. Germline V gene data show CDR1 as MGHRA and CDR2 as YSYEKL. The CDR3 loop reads CASSHTGQSNTEAFF. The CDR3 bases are TGCGCCAGCAGCCATACGGGACAGTCGAACACTGAAGCTTTCTTT.

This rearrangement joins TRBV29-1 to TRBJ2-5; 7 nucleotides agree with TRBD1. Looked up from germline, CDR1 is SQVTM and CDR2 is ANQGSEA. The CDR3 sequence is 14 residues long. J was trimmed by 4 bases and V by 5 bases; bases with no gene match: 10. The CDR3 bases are TGCAGCGTTCCGAGTAAGGGGGCCGGAGAGACCCAGTACTTC. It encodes CSVPSKGAGETQYF.

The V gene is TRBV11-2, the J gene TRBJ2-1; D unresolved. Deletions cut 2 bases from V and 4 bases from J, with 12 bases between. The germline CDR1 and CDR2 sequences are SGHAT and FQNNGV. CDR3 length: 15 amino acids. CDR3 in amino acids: CASSLSRLPYNEQFF. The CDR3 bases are TGTGCCAGCAGCTTAAGTCGGCTGCCATACAATGAGCAGTTCTTC.

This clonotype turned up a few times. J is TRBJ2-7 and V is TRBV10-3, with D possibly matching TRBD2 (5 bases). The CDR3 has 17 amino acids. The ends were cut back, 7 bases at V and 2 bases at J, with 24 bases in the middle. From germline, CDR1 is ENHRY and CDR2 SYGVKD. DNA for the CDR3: TGTGCCATCACAAAACGGGGTCCCCTCGATGGAGCCTACGAGCAGTACTTC. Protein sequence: CAITKRGPLDGAYEQYF.

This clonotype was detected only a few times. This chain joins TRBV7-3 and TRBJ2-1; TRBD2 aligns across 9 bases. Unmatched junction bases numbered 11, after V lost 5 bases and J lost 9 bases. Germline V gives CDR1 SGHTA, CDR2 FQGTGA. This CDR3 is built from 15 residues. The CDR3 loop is CASSPRGSGSREQFF. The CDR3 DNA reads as TGTGCCAGCAGCCCCCGGGGTAGCGGGAGCCGTGAGCAGTTCTTC.

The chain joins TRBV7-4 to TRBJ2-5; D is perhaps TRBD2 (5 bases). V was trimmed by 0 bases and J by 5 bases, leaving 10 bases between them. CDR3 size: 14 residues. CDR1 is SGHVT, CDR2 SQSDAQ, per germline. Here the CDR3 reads CASSLATKAETQYF. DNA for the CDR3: TGTGCCAGCAGCTTAGCGACTAAGGCGGAGACCCAGTACTTC.

The DNA for the CDR3 is TGTGCCAGCAGCATGGCCGACAGGACGGATAGCGGGGAGCTGTTTTTT. Its translation: CASSMADRTDSGELFF. This chain connects TRBV27 to TRBJ2-2, with TRBD1 as a possible D gene (6 bases). CDR1 MNHEY and CDR2 SMNVEV come from the germline V gene (reference sequence). V was shortened by 6 bases and J by 7 bases, with 21 bases between the two germline ends. The CDR3 loop spans 16 amino acids.

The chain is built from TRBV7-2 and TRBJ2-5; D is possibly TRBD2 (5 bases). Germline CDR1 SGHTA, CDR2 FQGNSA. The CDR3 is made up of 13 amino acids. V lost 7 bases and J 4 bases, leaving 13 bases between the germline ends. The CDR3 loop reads CASNLGDRETQYF. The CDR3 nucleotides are TGTGCCAGCAACCTCGGGGATCGAGAGACCCAGTACTTC.

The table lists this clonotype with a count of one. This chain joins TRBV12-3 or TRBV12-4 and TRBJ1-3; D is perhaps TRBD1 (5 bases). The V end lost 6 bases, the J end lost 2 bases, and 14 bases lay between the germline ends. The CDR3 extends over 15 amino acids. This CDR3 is CASSFNTGAGNTIYF. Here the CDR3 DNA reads TGTGCCAGCAGCTTTAATACAGGCGCTGGAAACACCATATATTTT.

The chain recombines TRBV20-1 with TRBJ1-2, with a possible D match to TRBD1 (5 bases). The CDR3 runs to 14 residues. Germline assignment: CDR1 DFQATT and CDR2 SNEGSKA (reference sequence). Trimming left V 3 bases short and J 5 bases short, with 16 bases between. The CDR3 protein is CSASGAGVAYGYTF. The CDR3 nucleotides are TGCAGTGCTAGTGGGGCCGGGGTCGCATATGGCTACACCTTC.

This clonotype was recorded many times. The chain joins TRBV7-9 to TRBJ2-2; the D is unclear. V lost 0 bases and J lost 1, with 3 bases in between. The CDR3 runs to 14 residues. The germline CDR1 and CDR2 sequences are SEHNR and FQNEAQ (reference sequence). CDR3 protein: CASSLAGNTGELFF. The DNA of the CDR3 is TGTGCCAGCAGCTTAGCGGGGAACACCGGGGAGCTGTTTTTT.

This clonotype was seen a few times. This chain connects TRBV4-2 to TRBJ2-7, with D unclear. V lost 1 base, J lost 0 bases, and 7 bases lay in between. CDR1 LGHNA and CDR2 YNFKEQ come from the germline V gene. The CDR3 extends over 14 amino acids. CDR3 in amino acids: CASSQVASSYEQYF. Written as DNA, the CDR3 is TGTGCCAGCAGCCAAGTTGCTAGCTCCTACGAGCAGTACTTC.